The sample holds one count of the clone carrying this TCR beta chain. The data are from a study of blood T cell repertoires in COVID-19. Study summary: Acute and convalescent COVID-19 specimens originated in the United States, Italy and Spain. Sample material is recorded as cDNA or gDNA derived from T cells, B-cell-depleted T cells, or PBMCs.

Trimming stripped 6 bases from V and 5 bases from J, with 5 bases between. The length of the CDR3 is 11 residues. The germline V gene has CDR1 MNHEY and CDR2 SMNVEV (reference sequence). Original processing notes: Researchers report that nucleated cell counts were estimated from reference gene primer amplification. Sequenced by immunoSEQ multiplex PCR; TCRdb stores in-frame clones only, minus some. From that table come the V and J calls and clone size; the DNA was used to work out D and trimming. The sample lists around 130,000 clones; around 78% were seen once. The sequence derives from a human donor in a cohort sampled during active COVID-19. Sequenced: peripheral blood. The chain recombines TRBV27 with TRBJ2-1; tentative D call: TRBD2 (5 bases). In DNA, the CDR3 is TGTGCCAGCAGGACTAACAATGAGCAGTTCTTC. The encoded protein is CASRTNNEQFF.